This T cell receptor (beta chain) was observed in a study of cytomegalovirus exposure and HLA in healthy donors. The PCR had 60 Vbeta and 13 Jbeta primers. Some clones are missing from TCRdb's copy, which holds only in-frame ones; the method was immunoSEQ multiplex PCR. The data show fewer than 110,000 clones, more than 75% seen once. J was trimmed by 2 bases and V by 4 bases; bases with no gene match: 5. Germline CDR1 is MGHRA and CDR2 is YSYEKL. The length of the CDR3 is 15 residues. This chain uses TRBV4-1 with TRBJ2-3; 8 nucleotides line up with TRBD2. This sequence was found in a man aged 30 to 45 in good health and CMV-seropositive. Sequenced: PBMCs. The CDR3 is CASSPNGGATDTQYF. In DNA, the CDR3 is TGCGCCAGCAGCCCTAACGGGGGGGCCACAGATACGCAGTATTTT.